This T cell receptor (beta chain) derives from a study of shared clonotypes between healthy human individuals. Profiled with immunoSEQ multiplex PCR; TCRdb holds only in-frame clones, not every one. The sample lists about 2.3 million clones; approximately 95% were seen once. This CDR3 is 13 amino acids long. Germline assignment: CDR1 SGHRS and CDR2 YFSETQ. The ends were cut back, 4 bases at V and 10 bases at J, with 16 bases in the middle. The chain links TRBV5-1 to TRBJ2-3, with D uncertain. The sample consisted of naive CD4+ T cells from PBMCs. This sample's subset: CD45RA+ positively selected. The sequence derives from a man between 18 and 35 years old in good health. Some clones in this sample may be carry-over from other donors' samples. CDR3 bases: TGCGCCAGCAGCCTTGACCCGTCGGGCTCGCAGTATTTT. It codes for CASSLDPSGSQYF.